This T cell receptor (beta chain) was sequenced for a study of blood T cell repertoires in COVID-19 (TCRdb year 2020). For context, the study as a whole: The collaborator samples originated in the United States, Italy and Spain and spanned the acute and convalescent phases of COVID-19. The material from the prospective study consisted of cDNA or gDNA derived from T cells, B-cell-depleted T cells, or PBMCs. Subjects who had been exposed to COVID-19, were actively infected with it, or had recovered from it provided the deeply sampled blood TCRbeta repertoires that made up the dataset. The repertoires were released in a freely available public database meant as a resource for research on the immune response to SARS-CoV-2. Samples were obtained from the ongoing ImmuneRACE study (first 160 participants) and from over 1,000 subjects provided by 6 global collaborators. Sample metadata almost always included a de-identified subject ID, COVID-19 status, age in years and sex. HLA class I and class II types, where available, came from metadata supplied by the sample provider rather than from assay-based typing.

Collaborating institutions collected whole blood in K2EDTA tubes following their own protocols. For TCRbeta analysis, collaborators shipped samples as frozen whole blood, isolated PBMCs, or DNA extracted from either of those sample types. This clone was seen once. Its target antigen remains unknown. No much larger clonotype is one base removed from it; base qualities were not supplied. The immunoSEQ Assay, a bias-controlled multiplex PCR, was used to amplify TCRbeta CDR3 regions from genomic DNA. On the study's bioinformatics: Within the assay, amplification of reference gene primers was used to estimate how many nucleated cells each sample contained. To quantify the absolute abundance of each unique TCRbeta CDR3 rearrangement, sequence reads were collapsed and filtered. For each sample, productive Simpson clonality was calculated as the square root of Simpson's diversity index over productive rearrangements. The table comes from immuneACCESS by way of TCRdb, which keeps in-frame sequences with V and J called. Part of the clones is missing from these tables; in studies checked, under half for an unresolved V gene and the rest for unknown reasons. D and trimming were read from the DNA, whereas the V and J calls and clone size are those reported in that table. This sample lists over 100,000 clones; 85% to 90% were detected once. The ten largest clonotypes hold about 1.1% of the sample.

The CDR3 goes from the cysteine to the phenylalanine over 20 residues. Here the CDR3 DNA is all that survives: 60 bases in frame from base 1. The study at large found these results: How much clinical and demographic metadata was included differed by source and by participant, and the metadata was provided uncurated.

Material: peripheral blood. The clonotype was recovered from a human donor in a cohort sampled during active COVID-19. The V and J genes are TRBV7-5 and TRBJ2-5; the table's D gene call, TRBD2, was not cross checked with the DNA. TRBV7-5 corresponds to a pseudogene. The DNA sequence is TGTGCCAGAAGCACACCGGCGACTAGCGGGGGCCCACCTTCGGGAGAGACCCAGTACTTC. Its protein reads: CARSTPATSGGPPSGETQYF.